This TCR beta chain was captured in a study of CD8 T cells in ankylosing spondylitis. The study's findings and limits: Reportedly, matched ankylosing spondylitis synovial fluid was significantly enriched for disease-linked clones.

This clonotype was detected ten times or more. Its antigen is currently unknown. This CDR3 comprises 15 residues. The germline V gene encodes CDR1 DFQATT and CDR2 SNEGSKA (reference sequence). Trimming at V came to 8 bases and at J to 0 bases, leaving 11 bases not matched to a gene. The TCR beta libraries were generated through quantitative 5'-RACE incorporating molecular barcodes. One entry per CDR3 protein, called by TCRdb with MiXCR from the 5' RACE reads. The sample contains 220,000 or so distinct CDR3 sequences, 10% to 13% of which appear only once. What was sequenced was blood, either unsorted or a sorted T cell fraction (not recorded which). The TCR sequence derives from a male donor with ankylosing spondylitis or in good health (not recorded which). The chain uses TRBV20-1 and TRBJ2-5; the match to TRBD2 covers 8 bases. The CDR3 sequence: CSTPKAGEYQETQYF. The CDR3 nucleotides are TGCAGTACCCCGAAAGCGGGGGAGTACCAAGAGACCCAGTACTTC.